At least ten counts were recorded for the clone carrying this TCR beta chain. Its antigen is as yet unknown. These data belong to a study of CD8 T cells in ankylosing spondylitis. General study results and limits: Ankylosing spondylitis blood appeared to be characterized by a TCR beta motif of roughly eight highly homologous variants. Disease-associated clones were reportedly significantly overrepresented in matched ankylosing spondylitis synovial fluid.

Deletions cut 0 bases from V and 3 bases from J, with 9 bases between. Germline CDR1 SGDLS, CDR2 YYNGEE. The CDR3 extends over 14 amino acids. Quantitative 5'-RACE with molecular barcodes generated TCR beta libraries. MiXCR was run by TCRdb on the 5' RACE reads, yielding one entry per CDR3 protein. The repertoire holds approximately 38,000 distinct CDR3 sequences, with roughly 2.5% as singletons. The rearrangement links TRBV9 to TRBJ1-2; D is uncertain. The sequence was obtained from a male donor with ankylosing spondylitis or in good health (not recorded which). The sequenced sample was blood, either unsorted or a sorted T cell fraction (not recorded which). CDR3 sequence (DNA): TGTGCCAGCAGCGTAGATATGGAACACTATGGCTACACCTTC. This gives the protein CASSVDMEHYGYTF.